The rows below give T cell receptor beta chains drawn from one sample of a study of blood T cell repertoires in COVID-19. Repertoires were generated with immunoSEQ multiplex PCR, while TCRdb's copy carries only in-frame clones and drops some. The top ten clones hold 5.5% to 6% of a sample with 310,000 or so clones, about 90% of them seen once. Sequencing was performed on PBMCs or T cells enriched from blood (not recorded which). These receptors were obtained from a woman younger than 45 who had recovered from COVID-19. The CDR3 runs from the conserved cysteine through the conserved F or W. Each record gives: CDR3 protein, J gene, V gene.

CASSVSQTANYGYTF,TRBJ1-2,TRBV9
CASSIEAANTGELFF,TRBJ2-2,TRBV19
CASRHTGPGGYTF,TRBJ1-2,TRBV19
CASSFLNGEQYF,TRBJ2-7,TRBV28
CASSPAAGNYGYTF,TRBJ1-2,TRBV18
CAWSVGGNTEAFF,TRBJ1-1,TRBV30
CASSPGQRGVRDTQYF,TRBJ2-3,TRBV11-1
CASSQGAAYNEQFF,TRBJ2-1,TRBV4-3
CASTKGQGNVLTF,TRBJ2-6,TRBV11-3
CASSLGQNQPQHF,TRBJ1-5,TRBV7-3
CASSLKRGVHQETQYF,TRBJ2-5,TRBV7-9
CASSQGDRGNYGYTF,TRBJ1-2,TRBV4-1
CATSRDLGTAYEQYF,TRBJ2-7,TRBV15
CASSSRGTGGTTGELFF,TRBJ2-2,TRBV5-4
CASSLLGGSAYGYTF,TRBJ1-2,TRBV5-1
CASTAPVTGRANQPQHF,TRBJ1-5,TRBV19
CASSAQGGKAFF,TRBJ1-1,TRBV12-3/TRBV12-4
CASGRQGLNYGYTF,TRBJ1-2,TRBV19
CASSQEGTGGEKLFF,TRBJ1-4,TRBV4-1
CASSQDRGQTYEQYF,TRBJ2-7,TRBV6-5
CASRSGTNTGELFF,TRBJ2-2,TRBV2
CASSARPWAGGPFAGELFF,TRBJ2-2,TRBV9
CASSSPGLAHTGELFF,TRBJ2-2,TRBV2
CAISYNEAGELFF,TRBJ2-2,TRBV10-3